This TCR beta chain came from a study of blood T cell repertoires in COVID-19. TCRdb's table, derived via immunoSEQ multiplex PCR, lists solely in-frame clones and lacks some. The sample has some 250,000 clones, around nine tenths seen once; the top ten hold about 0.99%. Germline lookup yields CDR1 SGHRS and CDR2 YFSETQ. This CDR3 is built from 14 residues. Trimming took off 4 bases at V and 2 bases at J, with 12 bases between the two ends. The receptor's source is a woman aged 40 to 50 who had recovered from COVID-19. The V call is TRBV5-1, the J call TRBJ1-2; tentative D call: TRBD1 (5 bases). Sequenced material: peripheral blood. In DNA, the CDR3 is TGCGCCAGCAGCCTCCGGACACGGAACTATGGCTACACCTTC. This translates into CASSLRTRNYGYTF. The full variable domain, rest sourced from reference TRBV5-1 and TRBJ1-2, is KAGVTQTPRYLIKTRGQQVTLSCSPISGHRSVSWYQQTPGQGLQFLFEYFSETQRNKGNFPGRFSGRQFSNSRSEMNVSTLELGDSALYLCASSLRTRNYGYTFGSGTRLTVV.